This TCR beta chain was found in a study of blood T cell repertoires in COVID-19. Study at large: Researchers got acute and convalescent COVID-19 samples from the United States, Italy and Spain.

Trimming removed 0 bases from V and 0 bases from J; junction bases left unmatched: 2. The CDR3 loop spans 17 amino acids. Germline V gene lookup returns CDR1 SGHTA and CDR2 FQGTGA. Individuals drawn from approximately 22 US areas were roughly 18 to 100 years old. Donors were grouped by their self-reported clinical history. Recovery among Cohort 3 donors was established by two negative PCRs, clearance, or symptom resolution. The assay was immunoSEQ multiplex PCR, and TCRdb's table has in-frame clones only and misses some. The sample yields 230,000 or so clones, around 90% seen once. This receptor was taken from a woman younger than 45 who had recovered from COVID-19. The sequenced sample was PBMCs or T cells enriched from blood (not recorded which). The V call is TRBV7-3, the J call TRBJ2-3; 11 bases are shared with TRBD1. The CDR3 DNA sequence: TGTGCCAGCAGCTTAACCGGGACAGGGGGGAGCACAGATACGCAGTATTTT. The encoded protein is CASSLTGTGGSTDTQYF.